This note documents a single TCR beta chain sequence. The CDR3 covers 15 residues. V was shortened by 5 bases and J by 1 base, with 13 bases between the two germline ends. Germline values: CDR1 MDHEN, CDR2 SYDVKM. TCRdb's table, derived via immunoSEQ multiplex PCR, lists solely in-frame clones and lacks some. Altogether hundreds of thousands of clones are present, over 60% being singletons, with the ten largest covering roughly 6%. The sample is drawn from a study of cytotoxic CD8 clonotypes in ibrutinib-treated CLL. The chain joins TRBV28 to TRBJ2-3; D is uncertain. The input for sequencing was PBMCs, taken after 36 months of ibrutinib treatment. The sequence came from a human donor with chronic lymphocytic leukemia. In DNA form, the CDR3 reads TGTGCCAGCAGTCCTCCTCCCGGCGGCACAGATACGCAGTATTTT. Amino acid sequence: CASSPPPGGTDTQYF.